Listed below are T cell receptor beta chains from one sample, sequenced in a study of OX40 agonist ivuxolimab in advanced cancers. TCRdb's copy holds only in-frame clones and misses some; the assay was immunoSEQ multiplex PCR. Of tens of thousands of clones detected, 65% to 85% appear once; the ten largest clones hold 1.5% to 2%. Sequenced here: CD4+ or CD8+ T cells sorted from blood, sampled in a trial of the OX40 agonist ivuxolimab. Receptors were obtained from an adult with an advanced solid tumor such as melanoma, head and neck, liver or kidney cancer. Each CDR3 is given with its conserved first and last residue. The D gene is left open where the match is weak. Clone size appears in some rows only: once, few, many, or a class for an expanded clone.

D: TRBD1
J: TRBJ2-3
size: once
V: TRBV5-6
DNA: TGTGCCAGCAGCTTCCGGACAGGTAGCACAGATACGCAGTATTTT
CDR3: CASSFRTGSTDTQYF

D: TRBD2
J: TRBJ2-5
size: -
V: TRBV7-3
DNA: TGTGCCAGCAGCCGGACTAGCTTAGAGACCCAGTACTTC
CDR3: CASSRTSLETQYF

D: TRBD1
J: TRBJ2-7
size: -
V: TRBV2
DNA: TGTGCCAGCAGTTTGACAGGGGCGAGCTCCTACGAGCAGTACTTC
CDR3: CASSLTGASSYEQYF

D: -
J: TRBJ1-2
size: -
V: TRBV5-1
DNA: TGCGCCACTACCCGGGAAGATGGGGCAAATGGCTACACCTTC
CDR3: CATTREDGANGYTF

D: -
J: TRBJ2-1
size: few
V: TRBV15
DNA: TGTGCCACTGAGGCGTCAGGATTCAATGAGCAGTTCTTC
CDR3: CATEASGFNEQFF

D: -
J: TRBJ1-1
size: -
V: TRBV2
DNA: TGTGCCAGCAGGGCCGACAGGAATATTGAAGCTTTCTTT
CDR3: CASRADRNIEAFF

D: TRBD2
J: TRBJ2-5
size: -
V: TRBV4-2
DNA: TGTGCCAGCAGCTCTACTAGCGGGGGGCAATCAAGTGGGACCCAGTACTTC
CDR3: CASSSTSGGQSSGTQYF

D: TRBD1
J: TRBJ2-2
size: -
V: TRBV6-5
DNA: TGTGCCAGCAGTGGACAGGGAAATCACGGGGAGCTGTTTTTT
CDR3: CASSGQGNHGELFF

D: -
J: TRBJ2-3
size: -
V: TRBV14
DNA: TGTGCCAGCAGCCCTGGGAGGTACTCGGGAGATACGCAGTATTTT
CDR3: CASSPGRYSGDTQYF

D: TRBD2
J: TRBJ2-1
size: -
V: TRBV6-4
DNA: TGTGCCAGCAGTGAGGAACTAGCGTCGAATGAGCAGTTCTTC
CDR3: CASSEELASNEQFF

D: -
J: TRBJ2-1
size: -
V: TRBV25-1
DNA: TGTGCCAGCAGTGCTACAAGGGGGGCGAGATACAATGAGCAGTTCTTC
CDR3: CASSATRGARYNEQFF

D: -
J: TRBJ2-5
size: once
V: TRBV5-1
DNA: TGCGCCAGCAGCTTGGGCAGGGGCAGGGAGACCCAGTACTTC
CDR3: CASSLGRGRETQYF

D: -
J: TRBJ1-2
size: few
V: TRBV11-1
DNA: TGTGCCAGCAGCAACAGGTTTGGCTACACCTTC
CDR3: CASSNRFGYTF

D: TRBD2
J: TRBJ2-3
size: -
V: TRBV28
DNA: TGTGCCAGCAGTTTGCCTACGGGGGGGCCAGATACGCAGTATTTT
CDR3: CASSLPTGGPDTQYF

D: -
J: TRBJ1-2
size: few
V: TRBV6-1
DNA: TGTGCCAGCAGTGAGTTAGGCGAGGGCTACACCTTC
CDR3: CASSELGEGYTF

D: -
J: TRBJ1-2
size: -
V: TRBV10-3
DNA: TGTGCCATCAGTGAGTCGGGGGACGGCCATGGCTACACCTTC
CDR3: CAISESGDGHGYTF

D: -
J: TRBJ1-5
size: few
V: TRBV6-1
DNA: TGTGCCAGCAGTCTACAACAGAATCAGCCCCAGCATTTT
CDR3: CASSLQQNQPQHF

D: -
J: TRBJ1-5
size: -
V: TRBV4-1
DNA: TGCGCCAGCAGCCGGGCAGGGCAGAATAGCAATCAGCCCCAGCATTTT
CDR3: CASSRAGQNSNQPQHF

D: -
J: TRBJ1-1
size: -
V: TRBV7-2
DNA: TGTGCCAGCAGCTTCTCGGGAAACACTGAAGCTTTCTTT
CDR3: CASSFSGNTEAFF

D: TRBD1
J: TRBJ1-4
size: -
V: TRBV28
DNA: TGTGCCAGCAGTTTATCCGGGACAGGGAATGAAAAACTGTTTTTT
CDR3: CASSLSGTGNEKLFF

D: -
J: TRBJ2-3
size: -
V: TRBV6-1
DNA: TGTGCCAGCAGTGGAGAAACAGGGAGGGGCGTGGATACGCAGTATTTT
CDR3: CASSGETGRGVDTQYF

D: -
J: TRBJ2-3
size: -
V: TRBV30
DNA: TGTGCCTGGAGTGTAGATAGGGCCCAGGGGGGGCAGTATTTT
CDR3: CAWSVDRAQGGQYF

D: TRBD1
J: TRBJ1-4
size: -
V: TRBV4-2
DNA: TGTGCCAGCAGCATACGAGGGACAGGGAATGAAAAACTGTTTTTT
CDR3: CASSIRGTGNEKLFF

D: -
J: TRBJ1-1
size: -
V: TRBV6-6
DNA: TGTGCCAGCAGTTACTCGAATACCAGGGAAGCTTTCTTT
CDR3: CASSYSNTREAFF

D: TRBD1
J: TRBJ1-4
size: -
V: TRBV6-1
DNA: TGTGCCAGCACCGAGGGACAGGGGATCAATGAAAAACTGTTTTTT
CDR3: CASTEGQGINEKLFF

D: TRBD1
J: TRBJ2-4
size: -
V: TRBV5-4
DNA: TGTGCCAGCAGCTCACAGGGGGCGTCGGGCATTCAGTACTTC
CDR3: CASSSQGASGIQYF

D: -
J: TRBJ2-4
size: -
V: TRBV11-2
DNA: TGTGCCAGCAGCATCCACGGGGGTTTAACCAAAAACATTCAGTACTTC
CDR3: CASSIHGGLTKNIQYF

D: -
J: TRBJ2-1
size: few
V: TRBV21-1
DNA: TGTGCCAGCAGCAACCCTTCTAGCGGCCAATACAATGAGCAGTTCTTC
CDR3: CASSNPSSGQYNEQFF

D: -
J: TRBJ1-2
size: -
V: TRBV6-5
DNA: TGTGCCAGCAGCTGGGGGCGACTCAACTATGGCTACACCTTC
CDR3: CASSWGRLNYGYTF

D: -
J: TRBJ2-3
size: once
V: TRBV19
DNA: TGTGCCAGTAGTAGAGGGGGGACCCCCACAGATACGCAGTATTTT
CDR3: CASSRGGTPTDTQYF

D: TRBD1
J: TRBJ2-5
size: few
V: TRBV27
DNA: TGTGCCAGCAGCCGACAGGGCGCCGAGACCCAGTACTTC
CDR3: CASSRQGAETQYF

D: -
J: TRBJ1-3
size: -
V: TRBV7-2
DNA: TGTGCCAGCAGCTCTGCTCACGGGTCTGGAAACACCATATATTTT
CDR3: CASSSAHGSGNTIYF

D: -
J: TRBJ1-2
size: -
V: TRBV6-5
DNA: TGTGCCAGCAGGGCCCCCCACGTTAGGGTGGGTGGCTACACCTTC
CDR3: CASRAPHVRVGGYTF

D: -
J: TRBJ2-2
size: few
V: TRBV11-3
DNA: TGTGCCAGCAGCTTAGGGTCGTTCGGGAACACCGGGGAGCTGTTTTTT
CDR3: CASSLGSFGNTGELFF

D: -
J: TRBJ1-1
size: -
V: TRBV28
DNA: TGTGCCAGCAGGGTGGGAGACAGGCTGAACACTGAAGCTTTCTTT
CDR3: CASRVGDRLNTEAFF

D: TRBD1
J: TRBJ1-2
size: -
V: TRBV7-8
DNA: TGTGCCAGCAGCATCAGGACAGGGGAGGGCGGCTACACCTTC
CDR3: CASSIRTGEGGYTF

D: -
J: TRBJ2-7
size: once
V: TRBV5-6
DNA: TGTGCCAGCGGCGGCGGCAGTAATTCCTACGAGCAGTACTTC
CDR3: CASGGGSNSYEQYF

D: TRBD1
J: TRBJ1-1
size: -
V: TRBV10-3
DNA: TGTGCCATCAGTTACCGGGACAGGGGGCAGAGTGAAGCTTTCTTT
CDR3: CAISYRDRGQSEAFF

D: TRBD1
J: TRBJ2-7
size: -
V: TRBV30
DNA: TGTGCCTGGGATATAGGGACAGGGGGCTACGAGCAGTACTTC
CDR3: CAWDIGTGGYEQYF

D: -
J: TRBJ1-3
size: -
V: TRBV9
DNA: TGTGCCAGCAGCCCAGATACTCGGGGGGCTGGAAACACCATATATTTT
CDR3: CASSPDTRGAGNTIYF

D: TRBD2
J: TRBJ2-7
size: -
V: TRBV4-3
DNA: TGCGCCAGCAGACAAGATCACCTCCCGACTAGCGGGGCACCCTACGAGCAGTACTTC
CDR3: CASRQDHLPTSGAPYEQYF

D: TRBD1
J: TRBJ2-1
size: -
V: TRBV11-1
DNA: TGTGCCAGCAGCTTGGACAGGGGACGTGTGCAGTTCTTC
CDR3: CASSLDRGRVQFF

D: TRBD1
J: TRBJ2-7
size: -
V: TRBV11-2
DNA: TGTGCCAGCAGCTCATACGGACAGGCCTCCCGGGAGCAGTACTTC
CDR3: CASSSYGQASREQYF

D: -
J: TRBJ2-6
size: -
V: TRBV12-2
DNA: TGTGCAAGTCGGCGACAGGGGGCCTCTGGGGCCAACGTCCTGACTTTC
CDR3: CASRRQGASGANVLTF

D: -
J: TRBJ1-2
size: -
V: TRBV5-6
DNA: TGTGCCAGCAGCTTCGAGGAGGGGTTGATCTATGGCTACACCTTC
CDR3: CASSFEEGLIYGYTF

D: TRBD2
J: TRBJ2-7
size: -
V: TRBV30
DNA: TGTGCCTGGAACCGGAATCAGCGGGGCGAGCAGTACTTC
CDR3: CAWNRNQRGEQYF

D: -
J: TRBJ1-3
size: -
V: TRBV5-1
DNA: TGCGCCAGCAGCTTGGGGCAGGGACAAAACACCATATATTTT
CDR3: CASSLGQGQNTIYF

D: -
J: TRBJ2-3
size: -
V: TRBV11-1
DNA: TGTGCCAGCAGCTTAGAGGATAGCACAGATACGCAGTATTTT
CDR3: CASSLEDSTDTQYF

D: TRBD1
J: TRBJ2-4
size: few
V: TRBV5-4
DNA: TGTGCCAGCAGCACCATGACAGGGTTAGGATCCCCCAGTAACTTC
CDR3: CASSTMTGLGSPSNF

D: -
J: TRBJ1-1
size: few
V: TRBV10-3
DNA: TGTGCCATCAGTGAGTCTACCGGGTTCGGGGTCTACACTGAAGCTTTCTTT
CDR3: CAISESTGFGVYTEAFF

D: -
J: TRBJ1-3
size: once
V: TRBV6-5
DNA: TGTGCCAGCAGTTACTCGAGGTCAAACACCATATATTTT
CDR3: CASSYSRSNTIYF